This T cell receptor (beta chain) was captured by sequencing in a study of blood T cell repertoires in COVID-19. CDR3 length: 12 amino acids. The germline V gene encodes CDR1 GTSNPN and CDR2 SVGIG (reference sequence). Trimming removed 0 bases at V and 7 bases at J, with 9 bases between. In the original processing: For nucleated cells, counts were estimated from reference gene primer amplification. The table came from immunoSEQ multiplex PCR; TCRdb's copy has only in-frame clones and leaves some out. V, J and clone size derive from that table, while D and trimming were established from the DNA sequence. The sample lists about 190,000 clones; nearly 90% were seen once.

The TCR originated in a middle-aged woman who had recovered from COVID-19. V is TRBV30 and J is TRBJ1-2; tentative D call: TRBD1 (6 bases). The sequencing input was peripheral blood. CDR3 coding DNA: TGTGCCTGGAGTGTAGGGGGGGTTGGCTACACCTTC. Translated: CAWSVGGVGYTF.